The clone carrying this T cell receptor beta chain was seen only a few times. This entry is derived from a study of T cells in Graves' hyperthyroidism and ophthalmopathy. Germline-derived CDR1 and CDR2 are SGHDT and YYEEEE. The CDR3 extends over 15 amino acids. Trimming took 2 bases from V and 5 from J; bases not matched to a gene: 8. TCR beta CDR3 region amplification was performed from RNA transcripts. Carried out on the TCR CDR3, a first-round RT-PCR used the HTBI primer set. TCRdb redid the calling of the multiplex PCR reads with MiXCR, one entry per CDR3 protein. The sample lists around 350,000 distinct CDR3 sequences, about 18% occurring once.

Material: blood. The chain joins TRBV5-6 to TRBJ2-7, with 9 bases fitting TRBD2. This receptor was taken from a young woman with Graves' hyperthyroidism that later progressed to Graves' ophthalmopathy. CDR3 in amino acids: CASSLIAGAKDEQYF. The CDR3 nucleotides are TGTGCCAGCAGCTTAATAGCGGGAGCCAAAGACGAGCAGTACTTC.